This TCR beta chain was obtained from a study of blood T cell repertoires in COVID-19. Study information: Some COVID-19 samples were acute and others convalescent; all came from the United States, Italy and Spain. PBMCs, B-cell-depleted T cells, or T cells were the source of the cDNA or gDNA that made up the material.

Only in-frame clones appear in the TCRdb table, and some are missing; sequencing was by immunoSEQ multiplex PCR. Altogether about 94,000 clones are present, roughly 80% being singletons, with the ten largest covering roughly 6.3%. The CDR3 spans 14 residues. Germline-derived CDR1 and CDR2 are SNHLY and FYNNEI. V was pared by 1 base and J by 6 bases, with 6 bases of the junction left unmatched. Material for sequencing was peripheral blood. The clonotype originates from a man in his sixties with acute or convalescent COVID-19. The chain couples TRBV2 to TRBJ2-7; 7 positions match TRBD1. The CDR3 coding sequence is TGTGCCAGCAGTGAAGGGGACAGCTACCGCGAGCAGTACTTC. This translates into CASSEGDSYREQYF. Combining the CDR3 with reference TRBV2 and TRBJ2-7 gives the whole variable domain EPEVTQTPSHQVTQMGQEVILRCVPISNHLYFYWYRQILGQKVEFLVSFYNNEISEKSEIFDDQFSVERPDGSNFTLKIRSTKLEDSAMYFCASSEGDSYREQYFGPGTRLTVT.